The 7 T cell receptor beta chains given below trace back to one sample, sequenced in a study of cytotoxic CD8 clonotypes in ibrutinib-treated CLL. Sequencing was performed with immunoSEQ multiplex PCR; in TCRdb, only in-frame clones are kept and a portion is missing. The sample consists of 25,000 to 35,000 clones, roughly 57% of them appearing once. Sequenced material: PBMCs, taken before ibrutinib treatment. These TCRs come from a human donor with chronic lymphocytic leukemia.

A few counts support this clone. The chain recombines TRBV7-9 with TRBJ1-5, with TRBD1 as a possible D gene (5 bases). The germline gives CDR1 SEHNR, CDR2 FQNEAQ (reference sequence). CDR3 length equals 14 residues. The V and J ends lost 5 bases and 4 bases respectively, with 12 bases between them. CDR3 sequence: CASSHPGGNQPQHF. The CDR3 nucleotides are TGTGCCAGCAGCCATCCGGGGGGAAATCAGCCCCAGCATTTT.

The J gene is TRBJ1-2, the V gene TRBV28, with TRBD1 matching 8 bases. Germline CDR1 MDHEN, CDR2 SYDVKM. This CDR3 has 13 residues. The V gene end was trimmed by 6 bases and the J gene end by 4 bases; junction bases not matched to a gene: 4. CDR3 in DNA: TGTGCCAGCAGGTCTGGGACAGGCTATGGCTACACCTTC. Protein: CASRSGTGYGYTF.

The rearrangement links TRBV7-8 to TRBJ1-1, with 10 bases lining up with TRBD1. V was pared by 5 bases and J by 5 bases, with 23 bases of the junction left unmatched. This CDR3 comprises 20 residues. Germline V CDR1 and CDR2: SGHVS, FQNEAQ. The CDR3 region is CASSPWGRVRDRGGGTEAFF. The CDR3 nucleotides read TGTGCCAGCAGCCCCTGGGGTCGGGTCCGGGACAGGGGAGGAGGGACTGAAGCTTTCTTT.

On this clone: This sample includes further DNA sequences coding for the same CDR3. The chain couples TRBV6-6 to TRBJ2-3, with 8 bases that match TRBD1. J lost 4 bases, V lost 6 bases, and 6 bases had no gene match. This CDR3 is built from 14 residues. CDR1 and CDR2 from the germline V gene are MNHNY and SVGAGI (reference sequence). CDR3 sequence reads: CASSLQGGADTQYF. In nucleotides, the CDR3 is TGTGCCAGCAGCCTACAGGGGGGCGCAGATACGCAGTATTTT.

The rearrangement links TRBV2 to TRBJ1-4, with TRBD1 identical over 10 bases. V lost 6 bases, J lost 8 bases, and 6 bases stayed unmatched. The CDR3 has 14 residues. Germline V CDR1 and CDR2: SNHLY, FYNNEI. CDR3 residues: CASSPGQGHEKLFF. In nucleotides, the CDR3 is TGTGCCAGCAGCCCGGGACAGGGGCACGAAAAACTGTTTTTT.

This clone was observed a single time. The rearrangement joins TRBV9 to TRBJ2-5; D gene unclear. CDR1 is SGDLS, CDR2 YYNGEE, per germline. The CDR3 extends over 16 amino acids. V was shortened by 0 bases and J by 5 bases, with 17 bases between the two germline ends. The CDR3 DNA reads as TGTGCCAGCAGCGTAGAGTGGGGTCTGGCTGGGGAGACCCAGTACTTC. This gives the protein CASSVEWGLAGETQYF.

The rearrangement uses TRBV27 and TRBJ2-3; D remains ambiguous. The CDR3 loop spans 12 amino acids. The V end lost 3 bases, the J end lost 0 bases, and 1 base lay between the germline ends. The germline gives CDR1 MNHEY, CDR2 SMNVEV (reference sequence). CDR3 DNA sequence: TGTGCCAGCAGTTTTAGCACAGATACGCAGTATTTT. Its protein product is CASSFSTDTQYF.